This is a list of T cell receptor beta chains from one sample in a study of blood T cells in healthy people across ages. TCRdb reprocessed the 5' RACE reads via MiXCR and lists one record per CDR3 protein. This sample has fewer than 750,000 distinct CDR3 sequences, with under 55% found just once. Sequenced material: blood. These receptors were collected from a man aged 80 or over in good health. The CDR3 runs from the conserved cysteine through the conserved F or W. Each record gives: V gene, D gene, J gene, clone size, CDR3 DNA, CDR3 protein. D genes are given only for firm matches. Size is stated for part of the rows, as once, few or many counts, or as a class when the clone is expanded.

>TRBV5-1|NA|TRBJ2-1|once
TGCGCCAGCAGCTTGATTGTGGAGTCTGAGCAGTTCTTC
CASSLIVESEQFF
>TRBV3-1|TRBD2|TRBJ2-1|NA
TGTGCCAGCAGCCCTCTTGGGGGTCTCGTGGGAGGGCCGGTGGAGCAGTTCTTC
CASSPLGGLVGGPVEQFF
>TRBV4-1|NA|TRBJ2-3|few
TGCGCCAGCAGCCAAGAGGGGACCAGAGATACGCAGTATTTT
CASSQEGTRDTQYF
>TRBV12-3/TRBV12-4|NA|TRBJ1-1|few
TGTGCCAGCAGTTTCCCCGGTATGAACACTGAAGCTTTCTTT
CASSFPGMNTEAFF
>TRBV12-5|NA|TRBJ1-2|NA
TGTGCTAGTGGTTTGACGGGTACCCGGGGAAGAGGCTACACCTTC
CASGLTGTRGRGYTF
>TRBV18|NA|TRBJ1-4|NA
TGTGCCAGCTCACCCTACCGGGACGGTTATGAAAAACTGTTTTTT
CASSPYRDGYEKLFF
>TRBV18|NA|TRBJ2-1|few
TGTGCCAGCTCACCGTTCAGCCCGACCAGTGCCCGGGTGTATGAGCAGTTCTTC
CASSPFSPTSARVYEQFF
>TRBV29-1|TRBD2|TRBJ2-5|few
TGCAGCGTACGGACTAGCACCACCGAAGCGTACTTC
CSVRTSTTEAYF
>TRBV28|NA|TRBJ2-1|NA
TGTGCCAGCAGCGGACCCCAGGGATTCAATGAGCAGTTCTTC
CASSGPQGFNEQFF
>TRBV6-2/TRBV6-3|NA|TRBJ2-3|NA
TGTGCCAGCAGTAAAAAGGGGACGGATACGCAGTATTTT
CASSKKGTDTQYF
>TRBV13|TRBD2|TRBJ2-1|NA
TGTGCCAGCAGCCCCCGGCGGGGGGAGAAGTTCTTC
CASSPRRGEKFF
>TRBV7-9|NA|TRBJ1-5|NA
TGTGCCAGCAGCTTACAACAGGGTCAGCCCCAGCATTTT
CASSLQQGQPQHF
>TRBV29-1|TRBD2|TRBJ2-3|NA
TGCAGCGTTGAAGGGACTAGCGGATACACGGATACGCAGTATTTT
CSVEGTSGYTDTQYF
>TRBV20-1|TRBD2|TRBJ2-7|few
TGCAGTGCTACCACACTGAAGGGACTAGCCCGGGACGAGCAGTACTTC
CSATTLKGLARDEQYF
>TRBV5-1|NA|TRBJ2-7|few
TGCGCCAGCAGCTTGCGGGGCGCGGCCTACGAGCAGTACTTC
CASSLRGAAYEQYF
>TRBV6-5|TRBD1|TRBJ1-6|many
TGTGCCAGCAGGGGGGGACAGCTATGGAATTCACCCCTCCACTTT
CASRGGQLWNSPLHF
>TRBV20-1|TRBD2|TRBJ2-7|few
TGCAGTGCTAGTGATCGCGGGGGTGTCTACGAGCAGTACTTC
CSASDRGGVYEQYF
>TRBV7-2|NA|TRBJ2-1|few
TGTGCCAGCATCCTTGGGACTGGCTCCTACAATGAGCAGTTCTTC
CASILGTGSYNEQFF
>TRBV30|TRBD2|TRBJ2-1|NA
TGTGCCTGGAGTGTAATCCGTCTAGCGGAGGACTACGGGCAGTTCTTC
CAWSVIRLAEDYGQFF
>TRBV10-3|TRBD1|TRBJ2-7|NA
TGTGCCATCGGGGACAGGTTGGGTGACGAGCAGTACTTC
CAIGDRLGDEQYF
>TRBV20-1|NA|TRBJ1-4|few
TGCAGTGCTGCGGCAGGAGTAGATGAAAAACTGTTTTTT
CSAAAGVDEKLFF
>TRBV29-1|TRBD1|TRBJ1-2|NA
TGCAGCGTTGAAGATCAGGCCAGGGGGCGTGGCTACACCTTC
CSVEDQARGRGYTF
>TRBV15|NA|TRBJ2-1|NA
TGTGCCACCAGCAGAGCGGCCAAAGTGGGGAGTAATGAGCAGTTCTTC
CATSRAAKVGSNEQFF
>TRBV9|TRBD1|TRBJ2-7|NA
TGTGCCAGCAGCGTAGGACAGGGGGGGACCTACGAGCAGTACTTC
CASSVGQGGTYEQYF
>TRBV5-1|TRBD2|TRBJ2-1|few
TGCGCCAGCAGAACTAGCGGGAGTATAGACTTTGAGCAGTTCTTC
CASRTSGSIDFEQFF
>TRBV30|NA|TRBJ2-3|NA
TGTGCCTGGAACGAGAGCCCCGGGAATACGCAGTATTTT
CAWNESPGNTQYF
>TRBV2|TRBD2|TRBJ2-7|few
TGTGCCAGCAGTGGTCACCCCCCAGCAAGCGGGGGCAAAAACTACGAGCAGTACTTC
CASSGHPPASGGKNYEQYF
>TRBV4-1|NA|TRBJ2-7|few
TGCGCCAGCAGCCACCGAACGGGGAGCGAGCAGTACTTC
CASSHRTGSEQYF
>TRBV12-3/TRBV12-4|NA|TRBJ1-2|NA
TGTGCCAGCAGCAACTTGGATACCGGTGGCTACACCTTC
CASSNLDTGGYTF
>TRBV12-3/TRBV12-4|NA|TRBJ1-5|NA
TGTGCCAGCACCGACAACTATAGCAATCAGCCCCAGCATTTT
CASTDNYSNQPQHF
>TRBV4-2|NA|TRBJ2-7|NA
TGTGCCAGCAGCCAAGGGCGGGTAGGCCCCTACGAGCAGTACTTC
CASSQGRVGPYEQYF
>TRBV6-5|TRBD1|TRBJ2-7|NA
TGTGCCAGCAGTGTGGGACAGGGGTACGCGCAGTACTTC
CASSVGQGYAQYF
>TRBV15|TRBD2|TRBJ2-1|NA
TGTGCCACCAGCAGAATACTAGCGGGGAATTACAATGAGCAGTTCTTC
CATSRILAGNYNEQFF
>TRBV5-1|NA|TRBJ2-2|NA
TGCGCCAGCAGTTGGGCTAACTTGGACACCGGGGAGCTGTTTTTT
CASSWANLDTGELFF
>TRBV6-1|NA|TRBJ2-3|NA
TGTGCCAGCATGTTCTCGAGGGGCACAGATACGCAGTATTTT
CASMFSRGTDTQYF
>TRBV29-1|NA|TRBJ1-2|NA
TGCAGCGTTGAACTGGGCGGCTATGGCTACACCTTC
CSVELGGYGYTF
>TRBV5-1|TRBD1|TRBJ2-1|few
TGCGCCAGCAGCTTCTCCTGGCAGGGGGAGTACAATGAGCAGTTCTTC
CASSFSWQGEYNEQFF
>TRBV7-2|NA|TRBJ2-3|many
TGTGCCAGCAGCTCCCGGGGGAGCACAGATACGCAGTATTTT
CASSSRGSTDTQYF
>TRBV20-1|TRBD2|TRBJ2-1|NA
TGCAGTGCGCGGACTAGCGGGGGGGAGCGCTACAATGAGCAGTTCTTC
CSARTSGGERYNEQFF
>TRBV14|TRBD1|TRBJ2-7|NA
TGTGCCAGCAGCCAAGTCCCAGGGACAGGTTCACTCGAGCAGTACTTC
CASSQVPGTGSLEQYF
>TRBV15|NA|TRBJ1-1|few
TGTGCCACCACCACGGACCTCGGGGGAACTGAAGCTTTCTTT
CATTTDLGGTEAFF
>TRBV9|NA|TRBJ2-3|NA
TGTGCCAGCAGCCCCGGACCCCGCCCCCCAGATACGCAGTATTTT
CASSPGPRPPDTQYF
>TRBV12-3/TRBV12-4|TRBD1|TRBJ2-5|NA
TGTGCCAGCAGTTTAAACGGACAGGTTAAAGAGACCCAGTACTTC
CASSLNGQVKETQYF
>TRBV20-1|TRBD1|TRBJ2-5|NA
TGCAGTGCTAGAGATTGGACAGGCCGGGAGACCCAGTACTTC
CSARDWTGRETQYF
>TRBV13|NA|TRBJ2-6|NA
TGTGCCAGCAGCTTAGGCCCGAAGGGCCGGACCGGGGCCAACGTCCTGACTTTC
CASSLGPKGRTGANVLTF
>TRBV6-1|NA|TRBJ2-1|NA
TGTGCCAGCAGTGTGAGGAGTGCGTCCTACAATGAGCAGTTCTTC
CASSVRSASYNEQFF
>TRBV5-6|NA|TRBJ2-6|NA
TGTGCCAGCAGCTTGGTGCAGTTCCTCGGTGGGGCCAACGTCCTGACTTTC
CASSLVQFLGGANVLTF
>TRBV15|NA|TRBJ2-3|NA
TGTGCCACCAGCAGAGGGGGGGTGGGCGCAGATACGCAGTATTTT
CATSRGGVGADTQYF
>TRBV2|TRBD1|TRBJ1-1|NA
TGTGCCAGCACCGTCGGACAGGAGAACACTGAAGCTTTCTTT
CASTVGQENTEAFF
>TRBV2|TRBD1|TRBJ2-7|NA
TGTGCCAGCAGTGTTCCTACATCCGGGACAGGGGAGTTCTACGAGCAGTACTTC
CASSVPTSGTGEFYEQYF
>TRBV27|NA|TRBJ2-7|NA
TGTGCCAGCAGTTTCGCACTAGGGGCCTTCTACGAGCAGTACTTC
CASSFALGAFYEQYF